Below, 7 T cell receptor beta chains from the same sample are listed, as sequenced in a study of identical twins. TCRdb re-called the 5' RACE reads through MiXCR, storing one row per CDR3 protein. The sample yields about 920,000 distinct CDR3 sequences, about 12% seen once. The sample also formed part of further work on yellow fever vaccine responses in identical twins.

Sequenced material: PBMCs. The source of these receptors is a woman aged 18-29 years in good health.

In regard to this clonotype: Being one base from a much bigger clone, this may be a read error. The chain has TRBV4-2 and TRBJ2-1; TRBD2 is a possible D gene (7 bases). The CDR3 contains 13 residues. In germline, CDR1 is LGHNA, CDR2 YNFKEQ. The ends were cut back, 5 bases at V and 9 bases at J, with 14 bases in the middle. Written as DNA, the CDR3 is TGTGCCAGCAGCAAAGGGAGGGGGGTTGAGCAGTTCTTC. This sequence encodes CASSKGRGVEQFF.

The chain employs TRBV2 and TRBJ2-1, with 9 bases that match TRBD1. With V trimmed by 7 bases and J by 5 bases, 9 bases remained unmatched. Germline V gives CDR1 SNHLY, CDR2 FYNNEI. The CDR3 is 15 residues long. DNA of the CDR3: TGTGCCAGCAACATCGGGACAGGGTTAAACAATGAGCAGTTCTTC. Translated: CASNIGTGLNNEQFF. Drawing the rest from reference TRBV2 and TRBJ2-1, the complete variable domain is EPEVTQTPSHQVTQMGQEVILRCVPISNHLYFYWYRQILGQKVEFLVSFYNNEISEKSEIFDDQFSVERPDGSNFTLKIRSTKLEDSAMYFCASNIGTGLNNEQFFGPGTRLTVL.

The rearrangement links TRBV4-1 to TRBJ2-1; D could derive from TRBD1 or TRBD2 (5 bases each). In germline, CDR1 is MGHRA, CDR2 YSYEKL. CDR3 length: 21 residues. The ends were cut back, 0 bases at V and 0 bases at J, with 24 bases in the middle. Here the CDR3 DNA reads TGCGCCAGCAGCCAAGATTGGCAAGATGGTAGTGGGGACGTCTCCTACAATGAGCAGTTCTTC. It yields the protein CASSQDWQDGSGDVSYNEQFF.

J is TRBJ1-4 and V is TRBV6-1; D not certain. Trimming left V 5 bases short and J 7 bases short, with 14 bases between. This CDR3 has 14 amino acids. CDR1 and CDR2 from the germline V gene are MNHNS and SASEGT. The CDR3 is CASSSRPFGEKLFF. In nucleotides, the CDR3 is TGTGCCAGCAGTAGCAGACCCTTCGGTGAAAAACTGTTTTTT.

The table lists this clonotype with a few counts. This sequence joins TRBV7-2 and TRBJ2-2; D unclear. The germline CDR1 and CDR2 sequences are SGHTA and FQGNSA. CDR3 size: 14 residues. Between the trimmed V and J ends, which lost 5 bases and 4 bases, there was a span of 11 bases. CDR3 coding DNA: TGTGCCAGCAGCCTAAACTTGGGCACCGGGGAGCTGTTTTTT. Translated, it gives CASSLNLGTGELFF.

Here the CDR3 reads CSLDRGGNEQFF. The CDR3 DNA reads TGCAGCTTGGACAGGGGGGGCAATGAGCAGTTCTTC. This rearrangement joins TRBV29-1 to TRBJ2-1; 10 nucleotides line up with TRBD1. Germline-derived CDR1 and CDR2 are SQVTM and ANQGSEA. The CDR3 sequence is 12 residues long. V shed 8 bases and J 6 bases; nucleotides not matched to a gene: 4.

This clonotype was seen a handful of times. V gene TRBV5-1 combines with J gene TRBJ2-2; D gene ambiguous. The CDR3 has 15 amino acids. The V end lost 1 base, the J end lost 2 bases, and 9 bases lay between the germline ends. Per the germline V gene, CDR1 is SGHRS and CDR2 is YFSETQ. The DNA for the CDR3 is TGCGCCAGCAGCTTGACTAACACTAACACCGGGGAGCTGTTTTTT. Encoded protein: CASSLTNTNTGELFF.